These 9 T cell receptor beta chains originate from one sample sequenced in a study of identical twins. A single record per CDR3 protein comes from TCRdb applying MiXCR to the 5' RACE reads. The sample lists 1.5 million or so distinct CDR3 sequences, less than 40% occurring once. Material: cord blood. The receptor source for this set is a newborn girl in good health.

The chain carries TRBV5-6 and TRBJ1-2; D gene unclear. The CDR3 sequence is 12 residues long. The V gene's germline CDR1 is SGHDT and CDR2 YYEEEE. Trimming pared 0 bases from V and 8 bases from J, leaving 8 bases between. CDR3 DNA: TGTGCCAGCAGCTTGGTGTATACCGGCTACACCTTC. It specifies CASSLVYTGYTF.

In this sample, this clonotype turned up a few times. The chain joins TRBV7-9 to TRBJ2-1; 9 positions match TRBD1. Germline values: CDR1 SEHNR, CDR2 FQNEAQ (reference sequence). The CDR3 loop spans 14 amino acids. With 5 bases clipped from V and 10 bases from J, the junction kept 9 bases outside the gene matches. CDR3 residues: CASSVGQGSYEQFF. CDR3 nucleotide sequence: TGTGCCAGCAGCGTAGGACAGGGGTCCTACGAGCAGTTCTTC.

The chain joins TRBV27 to TRBJ2-7; D ambiguous. The V gene lost 0 bases and the J gene lost 3 bases, with 9 bases spanning the gap. Germline CDR1 reads MNHEY; CDR2 reads SMNVEV (reference sequence). The CDR3 has 14 residues. CDR3 loop: CASSLSLGYYEQYF. CDR3 DNA: TGTGCCAGCAGTTTATCCCTCGGTTACTACGAGCAGTACTTC.

The J gene is TRBJ2-7, the V gene TRBV27; 11 bases agree with TRBD1. The V segment lost 0 bases and the J segment 3 bases; nucleotides outside the gene matches: 4. Germline-derived CDR1 and CDR2 are MNHEY and SMNVEV (reference sequence). The CDR3 runs to 16 residues. Here the CDR3 reads CASSLSGQGAGYEQYF. The CDR3 coding sequence is TGTGCCAGCAGTTTATCCGGACAGGGGGCAGGCTACGAGCAGTACTTC.

The chain employs TRBV2 and TRBJ2-7; D call uncertain. This CDR3 has 10 amino acids. The V and J ends lost 8 bases and 6 bases respectively, with 8 bases between them. Looked up from germline, CDR1 is SNHLY and CDR2 is FYNNEI. CDR3 sequence (DNA): TGTGCCAGCTGTGTAGGCGAGCAGTACTTC. It encodes CASCVGEQYF.

J is TRBJ2-4 and V is TRBV29-1; D perhaps matches TRBD2 (5 bases). V dropped 2 bases and J dropped 13 bases, with 18 bases sitting between them. The germline CDR1 and CDR2 sequences are SQVTM and ANQGSEA. There are 13 residues in the CDR3. CDR3 sequence (DNA): TGCAGCGTTGAACCTCGGGGTGGCCACGGGCAGTACTTC. It is translated as CSVEPRGGHGQYF.

The rearrangement uses TRBV4-2 and TRBJ2-7, with 11 bases lining up with TRBD2. V shed 0 bases and J 0 bases; nucleotides not matched to a gene: 10. The CDR3 covers 19 residues. The V gene's germline CDR1 is LGHNA and CDR2 YNFKEQ. CDR3 loop: CASSQDFLAGGSSSYEQYF. In DNA, the CDR3 is TGTGCCAGCAGCCAAGATTTCCTAGCGGGGGGTTCCAGCTCCTACGAGCAGTACTTC.

The sample holds many counts of this clonotype. Sequence at one end of the junction differs from germline and may be a read error. The CDR3 nucleotides read TGCGCCAGCAGCAGGGTTTACAATGAGCAGTTCTTC. It is translated as CASSRVYNEQFF. V usage is TRBV25-1 and J usage is TRBJ2-1, with a tentative D call TRBD1 (5 bases). This CDR3 has 12 residues. The germline gives CDR1 MGHDK, CDR2 SYGVNS.

This clonotype appeared many times. This chain connects TRBV20-1 to TRBJ2-7, with D unresolved. This CDR3 has 15 residues. V was cut by 0 bases and J by 2 bases, with 14 bases left in between. Germline CDR1 is DFQATT and CDR2 is SNEGSKA (reference sequence). DNA of the CDR3: TGCAGTGCTAGAGATCTCAGCACTCCACCCTACGAGCAGTACTTC. Translated: CSARDLSTPPYEQYF.